The source of this T cell receptor (beta chain) is a study of T-cell memory formation after mild COVID-19. As for the study in general: Most TCR clusters belonged to a single donor.

TCRdb passed the 5' RACE reads through MiXCR, listing each CDR3 protein once. The sample contains hundreds of thousands of distinct CDR3 sequences, around a sixth of which appear only once. Points from the study as a whole: The study detected some responding clones in pre-infection memory, suggesting cross-reactive memory joined. Clones that contracted from day 15 to 85 had balanced CD4/CD8; later expanders were CD4+ biased. CM and EM subsets held most contracting CD4+ clones; EMRA held CD8+ ones.

As concerns this clonotype: The antigen is undetermined.

The V gene lost 0 bases and the J gene lost 7 bases, with 10 bases spanning the gap. This CDR3 region has 13 residues. The germline V gene has CDR1 DFQATT and CDR2 SNEGSKA (reference sequence). What was sequenced was PBMCs or a T cell subset sorted from them (not recorded which). The source is a man aged 18 to 30 who had mild COVID-19 (a few samples of this study predate the infection). Cell type and time point are not known. This chain connects TRBV20-1 to TRBJ2-1; no clear D gene. The CDR3 is CSARDVYTNEQFF. In DNA, the CDR3 is TGCAGTGCTAGAGATGTTTATACGAATGAGCAGTTCTTC.